A single sample gave rise to the 25 T cell receptor beta chains below, sequenced in a study of cytomegalovirus exposure and HLA in healthy donors. PCR used 60 Vbeta primers and 13 Jbeta primers. This table comes from immunoSEQ multiplex PCR, and its TCRdb copy is limited to in-frame clones, with some not included. The data hold about 65,000 clones, with roughly 80% observed a single time. The sample taken for sequencing was PBMCs. The receptors here all came from a girl aged 10 to 17 in good health and CMV-seropositive.

The chain couples TRBV10-3 to TRBJ2-7; 11 positions match TRBD2. Trimming took 10 bases from V and 6 from J; bases not matched to a gene: 8. CDR3 length: 13 residues. Germline loops: CDR1 ENHRY, CDR2 SYGVKD. CDR3 in DNA: TGTGCCAACGGGGGACTAGCGGTCTCCGAGCAGTACTTC. This gives the protein CANGGLAVSEQYF.

The V gene is TRBV27, the J gene TRBJ1-2; a weak D match, TRBD1 (5 bases). The germline gives CDR1 MNHEY, CDR2 SMNVEV (reference sequence). This CDR3 has 14 residues. Trimming removed 6 bases from V and 2 bases from J, with 13 bases in between. The CDR3: CASSDRLFNYGYTF. The CDR3, as DNA: TGTGCCAGCAGCGACAGACTCTTCAACTATGGCTACACCTTC.

The rearrangement links TRBV7-2 to TRBJ2-1, with D maybe TRBD2 (6 bases). Looked up from germline, CDR1 is SGHTA and CDR2 is FQGNSA. Trimming took off 5 bases at V and 9 bases at J, with 17 bases between the two ends. The CDR3 is made up of 14 amino acids. The CDR3 DNA follows: TGTGCCAGCAGCCGAATGACTAGTTGGAGTGAGCAGTTCTTC. It yields the protein CASSRMTSWSEQFF.

The gene calls are TRBV18 and TRBJ2-1; 8 bases align to TRBD2. The trim removed 3 bases at V and 4 bases at J, leaving 5 bases unmatched. CDR3 length equals 15 residues. Germline V lookup: CDR1 KGHSH, CDR2 LQKENI. CDR3 nucleotide sequence: TGTGCCAGCTCACCGGGACTAGTATATTACAATGAGCAGTTCTTC. This codes for CASSPGLVYYNEQFF.

The gene calls are TRBV15 and TRBJ1-2; weak D call: TRBD1 (6 bases). Germline-derived CDR1 and CDR2 are LNHNV and YYDKDF (reference sequence). CDR3 size: 14 residues. V gave up 1 base and J gave up 3 bases, with 9 bases separating them. This CDR3 reads CATSRVQGDYGYTF. In DNA, the CDR3 is TGTGCCACCAGCAGAGTACAGGGTGACTATGGCTACACCTTC.

The rearrangement joins TRBV14 to TRBJ2-2; no definite D call. Germline V gives CDR1 SGHDN, CDR2 FVKESK. V gave up 1 base and J gave up 8 bases, with 8 bases separating them. The CDR3 has 13 amino acids. For the CDR3, the DNA is TGTGCCAGCAGCCAAGGGTTCAGGGGGGAGCTGTTTTTT. Protein sequence: CASSQGFRGELFF.

The chain employs TRBV6-5 and TRBJ2-1; D unclear. This CDR3 is 12 amino acids long. V shed 0 bases and J shed 10 bases, with 7 bases lying between them. The V gene's germline CDR1 is MNHEY and CDR2 SVGAGI. DNA for the CDR3: TGTGCCAGCAGTTACTCGAAACAGGAGCAGTTCTTC. Its translation: CASSYSKQEQFF.

This clone appeared once. This chain uses TRBV2 with TRBJ1-2, with D uncertain. Germline V CDR1 and CDR2: SNHLY, FYNNEI. This CDR3 has 12 amino acids. Between the trimmed V and J ends, which lost 9 bases and 4 bases, there was a span of 12 bases. Written as DNA, the CDR3 is TGTGCCAGGAGGTCCGGGAGCTATGGCTACACCTTC. Protein product: CARRSGSYGYTF.

This clone was seen a few times. The chain recombines TRBV5-1 with TRBJ2-1, with unresolved D. CDR3 length equals 16 residues. Trimming pared 1 base from V and 2 bases from J, leaving 13 bases between. Germline CDR1 reads SGHRS; CDR2 reads YFSETQ. CDR3 residues: CASSLSQATTYNEQFF. Here the CDR3 DNA reads TGCGCCAGCAGCTTGTCCCAGGCGACAACCTACAATGAGCAGTTCTTC. The variable domain in full, with the rest retrieved from reference TRBV5-1 and TRBJ2-1, is KAGVTQTPRYLIKTRGQQVTLSCSPISGHRSVSWYQQTPGQGLQFLFEYFSETQRNKGNFPGRFSGRQFSNSRSEMNVSTLELGDSALYLCASSLSQATTYNEQFFGPGTRLTVL.

The chain combines TRBV7-9 with TRBJ1-6; perhaps TRBD1 as D (6 bases). The V and J ends lost 5 bases and 7 bases respectively, with 15 bases between them. CDR1 is SEHNR and CDR2 is FQNEAQ in the germline V gene (reference sequence). The CDR3 is 15 residues long. CDR3 sequence reads: CASSVVGGRNSPLHF. The CDR3 DNA sequence: TGTGCCAGCAGCGTAGTGGGGGGGCGGAATTCACCCCTCCACTTT. Variable domain in full (rest from reference TRBV7-9 and TRBJ1-6): DTGVSQNPRHKITKRGQNVTFRCDPISEHNRLYWYRQTLGQGPEFLTYFQNEAQLEKSRLLSDRFSAERPKGSFSTLEIQRTEQGDSAMYLCASSVVGGRNSPLHFGNGTRLTVT.

This rearrangement joins TRBV29-1 to TRBJ1-1, with 9 bases aligning to TRBD1. Unmatched junction bases numbered 5, after V lost 4 bases and J lost 5 bases. CDR3 size: 13 residues. Germline V gene lookup returns CDR1 SQVTM and CDR2 ANQGSEA. CDR3 coding DNA: TGCAGCGTTGCGGGACAGGGTTTAACTGAAGCTTTCTTT. This gives the protein CSVAGQGLTEAFF.

This chain joins TRBV2 and TRBJ2-1, with D possibly TRBD1 on 6 matching bases. This CDR3 region has 15 residues. The V gene lost 8 bases and the J gene lost 4 bases, with 18 bases spanning the gap. CDR1 and CDR2 from the germline V gene are SNHLY and FYNNEI. The CDR3 DNA sequence: TGTGCCAGCCTCCGGGTCCCGGGACATTACAATGAGCAGTTCTTC. Translation gives CASLRVPGHYNEQFF.

V usage is TRBV12-5 and J usage is TRBJ2-1; 8 positions match TRBD1. The CDR3 is made up of 16 amino acids. The J segment lost 8 bases and the V segment lost 4 bases, leaving 13 bases of the junction unmatched. Germline CDR1 LGHNT, CDR2 FRNRAP. The CDR3 loop reads CASGWTGQEVFHEQFF. DNA for the CDR3: TGTGCTAGTGGTTGGACAGGGCAGGAGGTATTCCATGAGCAGTTCTTC.

Remarks on this clone: The final CDR3 position lacks the conserved phenylalanine or tryptophan, pointing to a likely read error. The V call is TRBV7-9, the J call TRBJ2-2, with TRBD2 as a possible D gene (6 bases). The CDR3 has 14 amino acids. Germline V gene data show CDR1 as SEHNR and CDR2 as FQNEAQ (reference sequence). The V and J ends lost 9 bases and 5 bases respectively, with 16 bases between them. The CDR3, as DNA: TGTGCCAGTCTCGAGACGGGGAGGACCGGGGAGCTGTTTGTT. Translated: CASLETGRTGELFV.

The chain employs TRBV2 and TRBJ1-6; D gene uncertain. Germline CDR1 and CDR2: SNHLY and FYNNEI. V lost 4 bases to trimming and J lost 10 bases, with 14 bases between them. The CDR3 consists of 14 residues. The CDR3 sequence: CASSVRGVGSPLHF. The CDR3 nucleotides are TGTGCCAGCAGTGTACGGGGTGTTGGCTCACCCCTCCACTTT.

This clone was seen a few times. This sequence joins TRBV30 and TRBJ1-1; 7 bases map to TRBD1. This CDR3 region has 12 residues. The germline gives CDR1 GTSNPN, CDR2 SVGIG (reference sequence). The ends lost 4 bases at V and 4 bases at J; junction bases unmatched: 3. This CDR3 reads CAWNAGGTEAFF. CDR3 bases: TGTGCCTGGAACGCAGGGGGCACTGAAGCTTTCTTT.

V usage is TRBV28 and J usage is TRBJ1-1, with 9 bases aligning to TRBD1. Germline V gene data show CDR1 as MDHEN and CDR2 as SYDVKM. CDR3 length equals 17 residues. Trimming removed 8 bases from V and 8 bases from J; junction bases left unmatched: 21. Here the CDR3 reads CASSPGGQGLGLGEAFF. DNA for the CDR3: TGTGCCAGCTCGCCGGGGGGACAGGGACTCGGGCTTGGGGAAGCTTTCTTT.

The rearrangement links TRBV2 to TRBJ2-5; 8 bases align to TRBD2. CDR1 SNHLY and CDR2 FYNNEI come from the germline V gene. The CDR3 extends over 15 amino acids. Germline trimming cut 6 bases from V and 3 bases from J; bases unmatched to any gene: 9. Here the CDR3 reads CASSKISAGEETQYF. The CDR3 nucleotides read TGTGCCAGCAGCAAAATATCAGCGGGGGAAGAGACCCAGTACTTC.

The chain is built from TRBV7-2 and TRBJ1-1; D remains unclear. The CDR3 has 13 residues. Germline CDR1 reads SGHTA; CDR2 reads FQGNSA. V lost 7 bases to trimming and J lost 7 bases, with 16 bases between them. The CDR3 nucleotides read TGTGCCAGCAACCCACCGCTGACGGGTGAAGCTTTCTTT. As protein: CASNPPLTGEAFF.

The chain links TRBV6-5 to TRBJ1-1; 9 nucleotides line up with TRBD1. This CDR3 region has 15 residues. Trimming cost V 5 bases and J 4 bases; bases outside gene matches: 8. From germline, CDR1 is MNHEY and CDR2 SVGAGI. For the CDR3, the DNA is TGTGCCAGCAGTCAAACAGGGGGCCGTGGCACTGAAGCTTTCTTT. The encoded protein is CASSQTGGRGTEAFF.

DNA for the CDR3: TGTGCCAGCAGCTCCGGGACAGGGAATTCACCCCTCCACTTT. It is translated as CASSSGTGNSPLHF. This chain joins TRBV7-2 and TRBJ1-6, with 9 bases identical to TRBD1. CDR1 and CDR2 (germline): SGHTA, FQGNSA. There are 14 residues in the CDR3. V shed 4 bases, J shed 7 bases, and the junction held 2 bases outside the gene matches.

The chain combines TRBV29-1 with TRBJ1-1, with 7 bases matching TRBD1. This CDR3 region has 16 residues. V dropped 2 bases and J dropped 0; count of bases not matched to a gene: 9. Germline V gene sequence: CDR1 SQVTM, CDR2 ANQGSEA. CDR3 loop: CSVEYLAGGMNTEAFF. The CDR3 DNA reads as TGCAGCGTTGAATATTTGGCAGGGGGTATGAACACTGAAGCTTTCTTT.

The chain recombines TRBV7-9 with TRBJ2-7; TRBD1 aligns across 7 bases. The J segment lost 1 base and the V segment lost 4 bases, leaving 4 bases of the junction unmatched. Per germline, CDR1 SEHNR and CDR2 FQNEAQ (reference sequence). The CDR3 runs to 14 residues. CDR3 loop: CASSSPGGSYEQYF. The CDR3 bases are TGTGCCAGCAGCTCCCCAGGGGGATCCTACGAGCAGTACTTC.

V is TRBV4-1 and J is TRBJ1-1; the D is unclear. From germline, CDR1 is MGHRA and CDR2 YSYEKL. The germline V and J ends were trimmed by 0 bases and 1 base, with 12 bases remaining between them. The CDR3 loop spans 16 amino acids. The CDR3 is CASSQDRGSTNTEAFF. The CDR3 bases are TGCGCCAGCAGCCAAGATCGGGGTTCGACGAACACTGAAGCTTTCTTT.

The chain is built from TRBV27 and TRBJ2-3; TRBD1 might be the D (6 bases). The V gene lost 4 bases and the J gene lost 2 bases, with 10 bases spanning the gap. Germline CDR1 and CDR2: MNHEY and SMNVEV (reference sequence). This CDR3 has 14 amino acids. The CDR3 protein is CASSSDRTTDTQYF. CDR3 in DNA: TGTGCCAGCAGTTCAGACAGGACCACAGATACGCAGTATTTT.